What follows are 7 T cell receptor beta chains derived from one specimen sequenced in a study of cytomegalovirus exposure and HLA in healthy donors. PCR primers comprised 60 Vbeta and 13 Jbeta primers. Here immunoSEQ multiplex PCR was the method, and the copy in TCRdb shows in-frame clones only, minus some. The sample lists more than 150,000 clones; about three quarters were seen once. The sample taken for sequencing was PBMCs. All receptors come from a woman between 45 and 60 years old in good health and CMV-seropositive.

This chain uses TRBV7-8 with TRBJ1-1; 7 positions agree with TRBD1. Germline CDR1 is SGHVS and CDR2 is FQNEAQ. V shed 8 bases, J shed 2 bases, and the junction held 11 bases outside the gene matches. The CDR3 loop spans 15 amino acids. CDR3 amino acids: CASGGYDRDNTEAFF. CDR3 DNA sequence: TGTGCCAGCGGGGGATACGACAGGGATAACACTGAAGCTTTCTTT. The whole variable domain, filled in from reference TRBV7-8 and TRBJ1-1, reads GAGVSQSPRYKVAKRGQDVALRCDPISGHVSLFWYQQALGQGPEFLTYFQNEAQLDKSGLPSDRFFAERPEGSVSTLKIQRTQQEDSAVYLCASGGYDRDNTEAFFGQGTRLTVV.

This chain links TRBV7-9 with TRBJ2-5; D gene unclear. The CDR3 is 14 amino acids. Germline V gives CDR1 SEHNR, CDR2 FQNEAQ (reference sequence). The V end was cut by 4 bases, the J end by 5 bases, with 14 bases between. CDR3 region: CASSSPVAAETQYF. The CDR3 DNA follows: TGTGCCAGCAGCTCACCGGTTGCGGCGGAGACCCAGTACTTC.

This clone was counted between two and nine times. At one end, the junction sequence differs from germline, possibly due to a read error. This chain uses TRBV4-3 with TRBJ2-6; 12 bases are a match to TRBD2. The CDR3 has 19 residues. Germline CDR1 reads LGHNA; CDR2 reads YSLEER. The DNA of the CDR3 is TGCGCCAGCAGCCCCCAACTAGCGGGGGGTCTATCTGGGGCCAACGGCCTGACTTTC. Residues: CASSPQLAGGLSGANGLTF.

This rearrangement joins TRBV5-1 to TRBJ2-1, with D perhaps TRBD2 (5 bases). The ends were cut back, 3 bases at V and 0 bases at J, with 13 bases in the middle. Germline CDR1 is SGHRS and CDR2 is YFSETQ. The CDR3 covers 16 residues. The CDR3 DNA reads TGCGCCAGCAGCTCAAGCGGCCGTAGCTCCTACAATGAGCAGTTCTTC. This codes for CASSSSGRSSYNEQFF.

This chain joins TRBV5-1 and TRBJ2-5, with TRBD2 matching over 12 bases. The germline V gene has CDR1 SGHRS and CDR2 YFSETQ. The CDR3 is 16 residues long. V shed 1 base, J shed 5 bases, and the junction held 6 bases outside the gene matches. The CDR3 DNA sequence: TGCGCCAGCAGCTTGTCGCTAGCGGGAGGGTGGGAGACCCAGTACTTC. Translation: CASSLSLAGGWETQYF.

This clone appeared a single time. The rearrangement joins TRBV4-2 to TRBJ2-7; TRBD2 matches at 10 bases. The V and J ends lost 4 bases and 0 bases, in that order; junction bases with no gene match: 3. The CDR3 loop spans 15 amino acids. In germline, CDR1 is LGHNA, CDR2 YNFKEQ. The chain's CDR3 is CASSRGTSDSYEQYF. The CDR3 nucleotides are TGTGCCAGCAGCCGTGGGACTAGCGACTCCTACGAGCAGTACTTC.

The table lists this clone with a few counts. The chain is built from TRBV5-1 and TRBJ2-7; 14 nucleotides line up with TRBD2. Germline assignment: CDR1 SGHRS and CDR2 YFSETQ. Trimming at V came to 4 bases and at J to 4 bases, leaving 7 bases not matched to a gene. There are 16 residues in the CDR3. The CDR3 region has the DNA TGCGCCAGCAGCCAAGGACTAGCGGGGGGTTTATACGAGCAGTACTTC. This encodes CASSQGLAGGLYEQYF.